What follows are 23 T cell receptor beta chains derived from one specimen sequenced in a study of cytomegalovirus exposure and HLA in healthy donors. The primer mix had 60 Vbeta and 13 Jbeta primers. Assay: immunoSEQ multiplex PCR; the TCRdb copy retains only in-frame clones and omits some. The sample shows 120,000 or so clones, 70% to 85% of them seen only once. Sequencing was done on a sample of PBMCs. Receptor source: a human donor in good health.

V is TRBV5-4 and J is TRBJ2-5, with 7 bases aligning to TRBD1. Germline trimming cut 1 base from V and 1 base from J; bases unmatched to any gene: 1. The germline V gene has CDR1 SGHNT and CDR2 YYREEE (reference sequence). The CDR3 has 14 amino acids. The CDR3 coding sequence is TGTGCCAGCAGCTTGAACAGGGGCCAAGAGACCCAGTACTTC. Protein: CASSLNRGQETQYF.

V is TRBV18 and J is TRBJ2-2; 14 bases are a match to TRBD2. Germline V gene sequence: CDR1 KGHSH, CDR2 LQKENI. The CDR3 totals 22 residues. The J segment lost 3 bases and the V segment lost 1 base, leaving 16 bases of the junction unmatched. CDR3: CASSPLPRTGTSGRTDTGELFF. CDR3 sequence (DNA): TGTGCCAGCTCACCACTACCTCGGACAGGGACTAGCGGGAGAACCGACACCGGGGAGCTGTTTTTT.

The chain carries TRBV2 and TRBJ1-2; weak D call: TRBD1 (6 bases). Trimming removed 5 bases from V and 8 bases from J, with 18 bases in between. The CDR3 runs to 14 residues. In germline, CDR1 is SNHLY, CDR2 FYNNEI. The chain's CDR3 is CASSTRQDTGGYTF. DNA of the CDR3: TGTGCCAGCAGTACCCGACAGGATACGGGAGGCTACACCTTC.

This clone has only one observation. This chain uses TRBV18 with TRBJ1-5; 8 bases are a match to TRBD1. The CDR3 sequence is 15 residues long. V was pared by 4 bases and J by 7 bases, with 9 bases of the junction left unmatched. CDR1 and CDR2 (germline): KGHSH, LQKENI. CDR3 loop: CASSRMDRAGQPQHF. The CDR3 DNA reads TGTGCCAGCTCACGGATGGACAGGGCAGGACAGCCCCAGCATTTT.

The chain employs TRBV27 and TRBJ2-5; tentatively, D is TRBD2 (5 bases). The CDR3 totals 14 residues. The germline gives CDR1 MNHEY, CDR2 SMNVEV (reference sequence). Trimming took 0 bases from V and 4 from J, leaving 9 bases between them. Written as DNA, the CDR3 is TGTGCCAGCAGTTTATCGATAGAGGGAGAGACCCAGTACTTC. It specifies CASSLSIEGETQYF.

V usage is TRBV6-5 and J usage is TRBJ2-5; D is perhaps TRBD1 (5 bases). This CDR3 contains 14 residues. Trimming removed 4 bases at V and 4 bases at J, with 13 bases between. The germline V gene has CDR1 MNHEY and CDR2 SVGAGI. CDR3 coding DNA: TGTGCCAGCAGTTGGACCGAGCAGGGAGAGACCCAGTACTTC. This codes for CASSWTEQGETQYF.

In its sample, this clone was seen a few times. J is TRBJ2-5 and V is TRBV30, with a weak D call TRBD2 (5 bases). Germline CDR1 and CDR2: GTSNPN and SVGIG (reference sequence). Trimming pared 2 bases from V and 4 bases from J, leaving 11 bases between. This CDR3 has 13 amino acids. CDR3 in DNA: TGTGCCTGGAGTCGCCTCCGGGGAGAGACCCAGTACTTC. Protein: CAWSRLRGETQYF.

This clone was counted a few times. The DNA of the CDR3 is TGTGCCAGCAGTTCGTACGGACAGGTCAACTATGGCTACACCTTC. Protein: CASSSYGQVNYGYTF. This chain uses TRBV28 with TRBJ1-2; 7 bases line up with TRBD1. V shed 4 bases and J 2 bases; nucleotides not matched to a gene: 7. CDR1 is MDHEN, CDR2 SYDVKM, per germline. The CDR3 covers 15 residues.

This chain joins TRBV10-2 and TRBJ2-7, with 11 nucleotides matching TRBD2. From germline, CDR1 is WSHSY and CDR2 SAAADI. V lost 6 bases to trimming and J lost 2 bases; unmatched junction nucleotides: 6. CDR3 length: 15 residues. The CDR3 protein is CASSSGTSGAYEQYF. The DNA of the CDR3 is TGCGCCAGCAGCTCCGGGACTAGCGGTGCCTACGAGCAGTACTTC.

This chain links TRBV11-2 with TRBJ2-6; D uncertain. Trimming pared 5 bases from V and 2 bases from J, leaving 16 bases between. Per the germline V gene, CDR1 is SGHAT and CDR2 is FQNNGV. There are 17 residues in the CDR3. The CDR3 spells CASSTPGFRAGANVLTF. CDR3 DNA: TGTGCCAGCAGCACCCCAGGTTTCCGCGCTGGGGCCAACGTCCTGACTTTC.

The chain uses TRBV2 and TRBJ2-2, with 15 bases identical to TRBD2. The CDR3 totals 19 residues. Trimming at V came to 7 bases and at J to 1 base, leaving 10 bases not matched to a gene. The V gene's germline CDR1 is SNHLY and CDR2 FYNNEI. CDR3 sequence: CASNPTGLAGGGNTGELFF. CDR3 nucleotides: TGTGCCAGCAACCCCACTGGACTAGCGGGAGGGGGGAACACCGGGGAGCTGTTTTTT.

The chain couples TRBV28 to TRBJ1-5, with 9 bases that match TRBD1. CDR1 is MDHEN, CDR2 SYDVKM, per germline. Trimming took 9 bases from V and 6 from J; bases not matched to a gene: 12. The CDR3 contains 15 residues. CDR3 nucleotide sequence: TGTGCCAGTCATAACAGGGGGCATTTAGCTCAGCCCCAGCATTTT. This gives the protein CASHNRGHLAQPQHF.

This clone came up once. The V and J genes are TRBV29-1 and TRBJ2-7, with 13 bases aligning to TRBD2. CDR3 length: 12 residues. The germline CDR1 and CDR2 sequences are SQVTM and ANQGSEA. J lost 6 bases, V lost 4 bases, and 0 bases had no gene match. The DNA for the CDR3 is TGCAGCGTTGGGACTAGCGGGGGCGAGCAGTACTTC. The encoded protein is CSVGTSGGEQYF.

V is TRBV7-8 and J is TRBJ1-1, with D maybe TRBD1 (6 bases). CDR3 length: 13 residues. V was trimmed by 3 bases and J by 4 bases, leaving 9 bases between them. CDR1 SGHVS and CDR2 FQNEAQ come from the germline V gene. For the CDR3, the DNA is TGTGCCAGCAGCTTCGGGGGGCCCACTGAAGCTTTCTTT. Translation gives CASSFGGPTEAFF.

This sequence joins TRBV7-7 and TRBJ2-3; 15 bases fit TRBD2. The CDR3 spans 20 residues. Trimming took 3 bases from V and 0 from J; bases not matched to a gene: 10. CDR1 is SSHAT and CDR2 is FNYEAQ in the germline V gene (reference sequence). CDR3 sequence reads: CASSLTGTSGRMVSTDTQYF. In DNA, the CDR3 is TGTGCCAGCAGCTTGACCGGGACTAGCGGGAGGATGGTTAGCACAGATACGCAGTATTTT. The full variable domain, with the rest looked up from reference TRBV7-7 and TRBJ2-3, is GAGVSQSPRYKVTKRGQDVTLRCDPISSHATLYWYQQALGQGPEFLTYFNYEAQPDKSGLPSDRFSAERPEGSISTLTIQRTEQRDSAMYRCASSLTGTSGRMVSTDTQYFGPGTRLTVL.

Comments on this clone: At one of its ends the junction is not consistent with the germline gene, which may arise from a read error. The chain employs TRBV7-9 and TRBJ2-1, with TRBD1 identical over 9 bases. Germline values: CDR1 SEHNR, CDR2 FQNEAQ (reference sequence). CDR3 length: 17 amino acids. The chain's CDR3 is CSSSLEGRTGARFEQFF. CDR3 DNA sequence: TGTTCCAGCAGCCTAGAGGGTCGGACAGGGGCAAGGTTCGAGCAGTTCTTC.

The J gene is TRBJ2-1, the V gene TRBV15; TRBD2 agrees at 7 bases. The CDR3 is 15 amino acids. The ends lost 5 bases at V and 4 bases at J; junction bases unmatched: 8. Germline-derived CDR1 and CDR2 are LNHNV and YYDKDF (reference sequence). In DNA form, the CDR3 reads TGTGCCACCAGCCTCACCCGGGGGGTTTACAATGAGCAGTTCTTC. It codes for CATSLTRGVYNEQFF.

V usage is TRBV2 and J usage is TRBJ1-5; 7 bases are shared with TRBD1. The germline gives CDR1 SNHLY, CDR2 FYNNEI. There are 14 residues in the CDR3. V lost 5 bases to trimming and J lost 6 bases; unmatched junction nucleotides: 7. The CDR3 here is CASSLTGTSQPQHF. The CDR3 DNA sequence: TGTGCCAGCAGTCTGACAGGGACAAGTCAGCCCCAGCATTTT.

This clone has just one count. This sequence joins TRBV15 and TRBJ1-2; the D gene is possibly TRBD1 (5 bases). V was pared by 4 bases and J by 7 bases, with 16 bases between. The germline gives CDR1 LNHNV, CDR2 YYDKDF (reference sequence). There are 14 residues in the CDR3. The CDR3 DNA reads TGTGCCACCAGCACTGGGAGGGACTTTCGTGGCTACACCTTC. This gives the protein CATSTGRDFRGYTF. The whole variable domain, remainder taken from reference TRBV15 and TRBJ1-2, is DAMVIQNPRYQVTQFGKPVTLSCSQTLNHNVMYWYQQKSSQAPKLLFHYYDKDFNNEADTPDNFQSRRPNTSFCFLDIRSPGLGDTAMYLCATSTGRDFRGYTFGSGTRLTVV.

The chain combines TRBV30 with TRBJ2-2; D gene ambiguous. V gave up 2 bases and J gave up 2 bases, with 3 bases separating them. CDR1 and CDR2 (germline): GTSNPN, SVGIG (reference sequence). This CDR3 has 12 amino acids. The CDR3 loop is CAWSTNTGELFF. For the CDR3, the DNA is TGTGCCTGGAGTACTAACACCGGGGAGCTGTTTTTT.

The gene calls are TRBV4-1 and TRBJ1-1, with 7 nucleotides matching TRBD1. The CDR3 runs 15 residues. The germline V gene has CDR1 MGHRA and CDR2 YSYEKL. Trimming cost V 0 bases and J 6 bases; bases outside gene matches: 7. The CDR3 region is CASSQDHAGGPEAFF. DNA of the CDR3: TGCGCCAGCAGCCAAGATCATGCAGGGGGACCTGAAGCTTTCTTT.

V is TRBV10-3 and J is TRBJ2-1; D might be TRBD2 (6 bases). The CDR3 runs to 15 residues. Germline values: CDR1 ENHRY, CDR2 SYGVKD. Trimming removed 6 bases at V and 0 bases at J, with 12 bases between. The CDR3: CAISEGRGSYNEQFF. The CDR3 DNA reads TGTGCCATCAGCGAGGGGCGGGGCTCCTACAATGAGCAGTTCTTC.

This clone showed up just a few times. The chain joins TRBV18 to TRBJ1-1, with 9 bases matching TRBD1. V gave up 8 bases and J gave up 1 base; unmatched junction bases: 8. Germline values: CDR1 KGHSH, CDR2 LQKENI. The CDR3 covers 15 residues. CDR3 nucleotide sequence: TGTGCCAGCCGCGACCAGACAGGGGGGAACACTGAAGCTTTCTTT. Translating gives CASRDQTGGNTEAFF. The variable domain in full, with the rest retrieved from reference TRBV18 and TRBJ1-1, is NAGVMQNPRHLVRRRGQEARLRCSPMKGHSHVYWYRQLPEEGLKFMVYLQKENIIDESGMPKERFSAEFPKEGPSILRIQQVVRGDSAAYFCASRDQTGGNTEAFFGQGTRLTVV.